This T cell receptor beta chain originates from a study of blood T cell repertoires in COVID-19. Study-level information: Sites across the United States, Italy and Spain contributed samples from acute and convalescent COVID-19. T cells, B-cell-depleted T cells, or PBMCs provided the cDNA or gDNA that served as material.

Trimming shortened V by 4 bases and J by 7 bases, and 16 bases separated the two germline ends. The CDR3 is 13 residues long. Per the germline V gene, CDR1 is DFQATT and CDR2 is SNEGSKA (reference sequence). In the study's own analysis: Amplification with reference gene primers provided the estimates of nucleated cell counts. Clones were sequenced by immunoSEQ multiplex PCR, and TCRdb holds only the in-frame ones, with some missing. That table supplies the V and J calls and clone size; D and trimming were determined from the DNA. This table holds over 90,000 clones, more than 70% found once. The V and J genes are TRBV20-1 and TRBJ1-1; D perhaps matches TRBD1 (6 bases). This TCR was recovered from a woman of 80 years or more in a cohort sampled during active COVID-19. Sequencing was done on a sample of peripheral blood. CDR3 in DNA: TGCAGTGCTACTGACAGGTTTCCAATTGAAGCTTTCTTT. Translation: CSATDRFPIEAFF.